This is a list of T cell receptor beta chains from one sample in a study of cytomegalovirus exposure and HLA in healthy donors. Using immunoSEQ multiplex PCR, the repertoire was profiled, and TCRdb retains in-frame clones only, with some absent. Here the sample spans some 110,000 clones, around 80% being singletons. What was sequenced was PBMCs. Source of these receptors: a man aged 25 to 45 in good health and CMV-seropositive. Both conserved end residues are trimmed from each CDR3. A D gene is named only where the DNA matches it firmly. The listing skips clone size in some rows; elsewhere it reads once, few, many or a size class.

j_gene,v_gene,d_gene,abundance,CDR3aa
TRBJ2-7,TRBV21-1,.,.,ASSKDPGTEQY
TRBJ2-2,TRBV5-6,.,.,ASSLTTTGELF
TRBJ1-1,TRBV6-6,.,.,ASSYYGGEAF
.,TRBV7-2,.,.,ASSLAVQGNEQY
TRBJ2-7,TRBV7-8,.,.,ASSPGILYAQY
TRBJ1-4,TRBV6-1,TRBD1,.,ASSRGGQGLEKLF
TRBJ2-7,TRBV18,TRBD2,.,ASSRIAGGPYEQY
TRBJ1-1,TRBV15,.,few,ATGGPTMRTEAF
TRBJ2-7,TRBV27,TRBD2,.,ATRRGFYEQY
TRBJ2-7,TRBV9,TRBD2,.,ASSVSGGTYEQY
TRBJ1-2,TRBV5-6,.,few,ASSPTWEEVYT
TRBJ2-1,TRBV5-4,TRBD1,.,ASSLDRAGYNEQF
TRBJ2-7,TRBV6-5,TRBD2,.,ASSTLAGAYEQY
TRBJ2-3,TRBV7-9,.,.,ASSLNRVSDTQY
TRBJ2-1,TRBV5-6,.,.,ASSPNYNEQF
TRBJ2-1,TRBV6-6,TRBD2,.,ASRDSGRSHNEQF
TRBJ2-7,TRBV5-1,TRBD1,.,ASSRTGGSYEQY
TRBJ1-1,TRBV14,.,few,ASSQERAQQWNTEAF
TRBJ2-6,TRBV15,.,.,ATSRGTSSSGANVLT
TRBJ2-3,TRBV5-1,TRBD2,.,ASSWTSITDTQY
TRBJ1-6,TRBV4-3,.,once,ASSRDGGSVSGSPLH
TRBJ2-3,TRBV7-3,TRBD2,once,ASSLQAGALTDTQY
TRBJ2-7,TRBV19,TRBD1,.,ASSRLGQGSSYEQY
TRBJ2-1,TRBV19,TRBD1,.,ASSTGQGFTNEQF
TRBJ2-4,TRBV7-9,TRBD1,.,SSSSTFPGQKNIQY
TRBJ1-1,TRBV9,.,.,ASSPQAANTEAF
TRBJ1-2,TRBV30,.,.,AWSPPNGYT
TRBJ1-1,TRBV27,.,.,ASSLLSSTEAF
TRBJ2-1,TRBV19,.,.,ASSSRTGVLNEQF
TRBJ2-5,TRBV7-9,.,.,SSSFGGLPETQY
TRBJ2-5,TRBV5-6,.,.,ASSLRSAETQY
TRBJ2-7,TRBV15,TRBD2,.,ATSRLIAGFSYEQY
TRBJ2-1,TRBV27,.,.,ASSLNAGIPEV
TRBJ2-3,TRBV5-8,TRBD1,.,ASSPTRTGKKEDTQY
TRBJ1-5,TRBV6-5,.,.,ASSYSRGYQPQH
TRBJ2-3,TRBV13,.,.,ASSLGPGKLTDTQY
TRBJ1-6,TRBV4-3,.,.,ASSQEPGAYNSPLH
TRBJ1-3,TRBV11-2,.,.,ASSLLHGVQRNTIY
TRBJ2-2,TRBV6-1,TRBD1,.,ASKPGQGSPGELF
TRBJ2-5,TRBV14,.,.,ASSQDEALRDQETQY
TRBJ2-7,TRBV5-1,.,once,ASSLVESETPYEQY
TRBJ1-4,TRBV4-3,.,.,ASSQGGAGGLKEKLF
TRBJ1-2,TRBV5-1,.,.,ASSITGSYGYT
TRBJ1-5,TRBV5-6,.,.,ASSFFDQPQH
TRBJ1-3,TRBV19,TRBD1,.,ASSKQGATGNTIY
TRBJ1-3,TRBV7-2,TRBD1,.,ASSLAERGDRAGNTIY
TRBJ2-7,TRBV2,.,.,ASSEIQTYEQY
TRBJ2-7,TRBV7-9,.,.,SSSQGSGRYEQY
TRBJ1-4,TRBV11-3,.,.,ASSLRGGQEKLF
TRBJ2-7,TRBV11-3,TRBD1,.,ASSLEGQFYEQY
TRBJ1-2,TRBV5-6,.,.,ASSRTDYNYGYT
TRBJ1-1,TRBV2,TRBD1,.,ASSATGGTEAF
.,TRBV5-1,.,.,ASSLGGGELGEQY